The sequence of this TCR beta chain was determined in a study of blood T cell repertoires in COVID-19. Trimming removed 7 bases at V and 10 bases at J, with 13 bases between. This CDR3 is built from 11 residues. CDR1 is SGHTA, CDR2 FQGNSA, per germline. Some clones are missing from TCRdb's copy, which holds only in-frame ones; the method was immunoSEQ multiplex PCR. The sample includes around 210,000 clones, roughly 90% of them seen just once. The chain uses TRBV7-2 and TRBJ2-5, with D tentatively TRBD1 (6 bases). This clonotype was obtained from a woman in her late teens or twenties who had recovered from COVID-19. Sequencing was done on a sample of PBMCs or T cells enriched from blood (not recorded which). As DNA, the CDR3 is TGTGCCAGCACCTGGGGGCTAGACCAGTACTTC. It encodes CASTWGLDQYF.